This TCR beta chain derives from a study of cytomegalovirus exposure and HLA in healthy donors. Germline CDR1 reads SGHTA; CDR2 reads FQGNSA. V was shortened by 2 bases and J by 5 bases, with 12 bases between the two germline ends. The CDR3 totals 14 residues. General study points: A list of approximately 150 TCR beta chains associated with cytomegalovirus was given.

Both 60 Vbeta primers and 13 Jbeta primers went into the PCR. Assay: immunoSEQ multiplex PCR; the TCRdb copy retains only in-frame clones and omits some. This sample carries about 180,000 clones, 75% to 90% of them seen once, and the ten largest clones take about 1.4%. Regarding this clone: Antigen: not known.

As for the donors, each was a healthy bone marrow donor. The sequence was obtained from a girl aged 10 to 17 in good health and CMV-seropositive. The rearrangement uses TRBV7-2 and TRBJ2-5, with D perhaps TRBD2 (5 bases). Sequencing was performed on PBMCs. The CDR3 DNA reads TGTGCCAGCAGCTTAAATAGCGTTCGGGAGACCCAGTACTTC. Its translation: CASSLNSVRETQYF.